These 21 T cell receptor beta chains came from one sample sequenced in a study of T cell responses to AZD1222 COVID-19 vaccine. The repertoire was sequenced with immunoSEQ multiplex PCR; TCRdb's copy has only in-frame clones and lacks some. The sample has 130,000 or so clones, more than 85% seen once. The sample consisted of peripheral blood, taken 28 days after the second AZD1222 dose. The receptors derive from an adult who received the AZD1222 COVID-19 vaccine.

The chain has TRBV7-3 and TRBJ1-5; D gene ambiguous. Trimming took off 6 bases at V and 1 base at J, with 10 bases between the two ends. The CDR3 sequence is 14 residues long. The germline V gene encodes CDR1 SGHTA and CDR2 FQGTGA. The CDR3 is CASSQVGSNQPQHF. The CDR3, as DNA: TGTGCCAGCAGTCAAGTGGGAAGCAATCAGCCCCAGCATTTT.

The CDR3 loop is CASSLVGRTEAFF. DNA of the CDR3: TGCGCCAGCAGCTTGGTTGGGCGGACTGAAGCTTTCTTT. V is TRBV5-1 and J is TRBJ1-1; no definite D call. The germline V gene encodes CDR1 SGHRS and CDR2 YFSETQ. The CDR3 length is 13 residues. The V and J ends lost 0 bases and 5 bases respectively, with 8 bases between them.

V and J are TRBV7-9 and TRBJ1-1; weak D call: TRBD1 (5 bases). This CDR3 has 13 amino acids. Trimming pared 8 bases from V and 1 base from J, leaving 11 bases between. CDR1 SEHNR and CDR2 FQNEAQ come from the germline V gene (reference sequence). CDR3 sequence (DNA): TGTGCCAGCTTACAAACAGGGAACACTGAAGCTTTCTTT. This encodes CASLQTGNTEAFF.

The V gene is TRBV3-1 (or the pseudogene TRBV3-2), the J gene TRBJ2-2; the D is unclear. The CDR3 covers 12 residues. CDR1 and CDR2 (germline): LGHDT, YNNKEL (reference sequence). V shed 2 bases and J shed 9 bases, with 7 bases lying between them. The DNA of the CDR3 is TGTGCCAGCAGCCAAAGTGATCGGGAGCTGTTTTTT. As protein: CASSQSDRELFF.

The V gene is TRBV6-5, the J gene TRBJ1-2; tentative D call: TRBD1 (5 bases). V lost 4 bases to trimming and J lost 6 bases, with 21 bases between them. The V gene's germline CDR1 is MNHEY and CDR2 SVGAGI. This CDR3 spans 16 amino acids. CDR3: CASSSRRPDNANGYTF. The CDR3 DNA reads TGTGCCAGCAGTTCCCGGAGGCCGGACAACGCCAATGGCTACACCTTC.

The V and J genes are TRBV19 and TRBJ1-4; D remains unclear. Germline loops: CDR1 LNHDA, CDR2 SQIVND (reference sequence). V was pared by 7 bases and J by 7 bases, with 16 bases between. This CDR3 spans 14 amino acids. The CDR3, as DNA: TGTGCCAGTAACCTTGGGCAGCCACTTGAAAAACTGTTTTTT. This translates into CASNLGQPLEKLFF.

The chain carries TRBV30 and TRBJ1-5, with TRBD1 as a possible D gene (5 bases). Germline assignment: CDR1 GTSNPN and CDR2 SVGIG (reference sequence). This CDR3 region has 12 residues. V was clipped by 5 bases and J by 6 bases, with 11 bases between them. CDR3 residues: CAWDSGGQPQHF. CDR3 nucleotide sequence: TGTGCCTGGGACAGTGGGGGTCAGCCCCAGCATTTT.

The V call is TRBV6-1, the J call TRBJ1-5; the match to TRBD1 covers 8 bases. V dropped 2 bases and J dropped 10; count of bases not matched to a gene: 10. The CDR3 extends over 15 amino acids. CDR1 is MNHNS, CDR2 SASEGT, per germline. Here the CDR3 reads CASSELGTGKSPQHF. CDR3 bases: TGTGCCAGCAGTGAATTAGGGACAGGCAAGTCCCCCCAGCATTTT.

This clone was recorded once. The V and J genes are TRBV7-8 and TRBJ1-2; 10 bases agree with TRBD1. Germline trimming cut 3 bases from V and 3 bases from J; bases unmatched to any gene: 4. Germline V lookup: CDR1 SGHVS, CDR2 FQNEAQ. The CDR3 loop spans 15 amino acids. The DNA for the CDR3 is TGTGCCAGCAGCTTTGACAGGGGGCAAGACTATGGCTACACCTTC. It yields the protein CASSFDRGQDYGYTF.

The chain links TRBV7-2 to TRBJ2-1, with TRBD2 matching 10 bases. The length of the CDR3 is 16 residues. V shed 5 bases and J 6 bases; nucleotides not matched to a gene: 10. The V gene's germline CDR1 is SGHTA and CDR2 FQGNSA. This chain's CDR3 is CASSPPGLARINEQFF. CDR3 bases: TGTGCCAGCAGCCCCCCGGGACTAGCGAGAATCAATGAGCAGTTCTTC.

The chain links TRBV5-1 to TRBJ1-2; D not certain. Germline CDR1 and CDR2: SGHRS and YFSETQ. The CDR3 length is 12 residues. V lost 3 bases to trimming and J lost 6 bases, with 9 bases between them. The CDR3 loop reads CASSSDLNGYTF. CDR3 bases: TGCGCCAGCAGCTCGGACTTAAATGGCTACACCTTC. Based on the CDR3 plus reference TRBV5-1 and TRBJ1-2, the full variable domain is KAGVTQTPRYLIKTRGQQVTLSCSPISGHRSVSWYQQTPGQGLQFLFEYFSETQRNKGNFPGRFSGRQFSNSRSEMNVSTLELGDSALYLCASSSDLNGYTFGSGTRLTVV.

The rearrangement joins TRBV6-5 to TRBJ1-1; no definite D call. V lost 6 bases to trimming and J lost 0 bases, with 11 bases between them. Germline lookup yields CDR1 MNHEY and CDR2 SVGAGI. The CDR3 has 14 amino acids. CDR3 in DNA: TGTGCCAGCAGGCCGACACCAATGAACACTGAAGCTTTCTTT. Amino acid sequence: CASRPTPMNTEAFF.

The chain's CDR3 is CASSVSLDNEQFF. For the CDR3, the DNA is TGTGCCAGCAGCGTAAGTCTGGATAATGAGCAGTTCTTC. This rearrangement joins TRBV9 to TRBJ2-1, with D uncertain. This CDR3 comprises 13 residues. The germline V gene has CDR1 SGDLS and CDR2 YYNGEE. Trimming took off 1 base at V and 7 bases at J, with 9 bases between the two ends.

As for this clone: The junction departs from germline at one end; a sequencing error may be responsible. The CDR3 sequence: CESGAANYGYTF. CDR3 nucleotide sequence: TGCGAGTCAGGGGCCGCTAACTATGGCTACACCTTC. The chain links TRBV18 to TRBJ1-2, with D possibly being TRBD1 (6 bases). The CDR3 length is 12 residues. Germline lookup yields CDR1 KGHSH and CDR2 LQKENI.

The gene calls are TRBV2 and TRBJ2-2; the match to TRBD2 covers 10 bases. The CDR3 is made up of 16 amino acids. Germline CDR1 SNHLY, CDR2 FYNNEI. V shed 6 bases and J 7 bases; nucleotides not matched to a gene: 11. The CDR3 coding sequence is TGTGCCAGCAGGCTAGCGGGGGTGCGGGTGAACGGGGAGCTGTTTTTT. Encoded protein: CASRLAGVRVNGELFF.

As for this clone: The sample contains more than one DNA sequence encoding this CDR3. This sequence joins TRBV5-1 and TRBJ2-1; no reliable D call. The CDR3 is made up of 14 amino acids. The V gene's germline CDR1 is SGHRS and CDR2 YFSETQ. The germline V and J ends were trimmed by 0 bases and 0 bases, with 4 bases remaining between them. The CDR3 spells CASSLGGSYNEQFF. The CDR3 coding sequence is TGCGCCAGCAGCTTGGGAGGCTCCTACAATGAGCAGTTCTTC. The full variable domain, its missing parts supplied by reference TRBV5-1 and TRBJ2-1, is KAGVTQTPRYLIKTRGQQVTLSCSPISGHRSVSWYQQTPGQGLQFLFEYFSETQRNKGNFPGRFSGRQFSNSRSEMNVSTLELGDSALYLCASSLGGSYNEQFFGPGTRLTVL.

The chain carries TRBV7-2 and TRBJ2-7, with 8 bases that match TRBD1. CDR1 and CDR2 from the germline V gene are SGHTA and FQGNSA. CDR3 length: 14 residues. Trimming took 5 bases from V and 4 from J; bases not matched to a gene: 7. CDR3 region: CASSLGQGIYEQYV. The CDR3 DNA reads TGTGCCAGCAGCCTTGGACAGGGAATATACGAGCAGTACGTC.

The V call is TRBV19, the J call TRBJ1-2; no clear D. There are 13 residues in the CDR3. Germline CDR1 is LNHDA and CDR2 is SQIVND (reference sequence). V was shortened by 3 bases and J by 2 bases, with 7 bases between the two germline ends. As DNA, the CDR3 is TGTGCCAGTAGTATTGTCGGGAACTATGGCTACACCTTC. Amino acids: CASSIVGNYGYTF.

CDR3 nucleotides: TGTGCCAGTTATGACAGGCCCTCTGGAAACACCATATATTTT. The encoded protein is CASYDRPSGNTIYF. The rearrangement uses TRBV19 and TRBJ1-3; D perhaps matches TRBD1 (6 bases). CDR3 length: 14 residues. Trimming left V 8 bases short and J 0 bases short, with 11 bases between. Germline V gene data show CDR1 as LNHDA and CDR2 as SQIVND (reference sequence).

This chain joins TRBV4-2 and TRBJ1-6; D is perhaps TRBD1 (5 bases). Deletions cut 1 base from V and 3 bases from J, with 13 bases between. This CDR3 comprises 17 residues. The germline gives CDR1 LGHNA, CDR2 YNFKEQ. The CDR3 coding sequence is TGTGCCAGCAGCCAAGCCGACCGACAGATCTATAATTCACCCCTCCACTTT. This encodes CASSQADRQIYNSPLHF.

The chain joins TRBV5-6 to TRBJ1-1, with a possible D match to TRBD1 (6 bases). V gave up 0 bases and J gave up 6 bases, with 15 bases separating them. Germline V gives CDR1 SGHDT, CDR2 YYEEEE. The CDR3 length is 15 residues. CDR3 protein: CASSLAGGGRAEAFF. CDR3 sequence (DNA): TGTGCCAGCAGCTTGGCCGGCGGGGGGCGGGCTGAAGCTTTCTTT.